A selection of T cell receptor beta chains follows, all from one sample in a study of T cell responses to AZD1222 COVID-19 vaccine. The table came from immunoSEQ multiplex PCR; TCRdb's copy has only in-frame clones and leaves some out. The table records 150,000 or so clones, approximately 90% of them present only once. The input for sequencing was peripheral blood, taken on day 0 of AZD1222 vaccination. These receptors originate from an adult in good health. The CDR3 runs from the conserved cysteine through the conserved F or W. Fields, in order: CDR3 length, clone size, D gene, V gene, J gene, CDR3 DNA, CDR3 protein. The D gene is left open where the match is weak. Some rows mark clone size as missing; the rest say once, few, many or name a class of expanded clone.

>17|-|-|TRBV9|TRBJ2-1
TGTGCCAGCAGCGTAGCTCGGACAAGTGGAGAGTACAATGAGCAGTTCTTC
CASSVARTSGEYNEQFF
>14|-|-|TRBV18|TRBJ1-6
TGTGCCAGCTCCCGACAGGATTATAATTCACCCCTCCACTTT
CASSRQDYNSPLHF
>15|few|TRBD1|TRBV6-5|TRBJ2-7
TGTGCCAGCAGTTCCGGAGACAGGGTTCCCTACGAGCAGTACTTC
CASSSGDRVPYEQYF
>13|-|TRBD1|TRBV2|TRBJ1-1
TGTGCCACCCTCAGGGGGCCGATTTTGGGGTCTTTCTTT
CATLRGPILGSFF
>15|-|-|TRBV3-1/TRBV3-2|TRBJ1-2
TGTGCCAGCAGCCAAGCTCCGGACAGAACCTATGGCTACACCTTC
CASSQAPDRTYGYTF
>15|-|-|TRBV5-1|TRBJ1-2
TGCGCCAGCAGCTTAGTTGCAGGGCCACGGAATGGCTACACCTTC
CASSLVAGPRNGYTF
>16|-|TRBD2|TRBV7-2|TRBJ2-7
TGTGCCAGCAGCTTAGCCCGGGACTACCCCTCCTACGAGCAGTACTTC
CASSLARDYPSYEQYF
>15|-|TRBD1|TRBV27|TRBJ2-7
TGTGCCAGCAGTTCCCGGGACAGGGCCAGCTACGAGCAGTACTTC
CASSSRDRASYEQYF
>19|-|TRBD2|TRBV10-3|TRBJ2-5
TGTGCCATCAGTGAGTCGACACTAGCGGCGGCTCCCCGGGAAGAGACCCAGTACTTC
CAISESTLAAAPREETQYF
>14|-|TRBD1|TRBV4-2|TRBJ2-7
TGTGCCAGCAGCACCAGGACAGGGGTCTACGAGCAGTACTTC
CASSTRTGVYEQYF
>15|-|TRBD1|TRBV7-6|TRBJ1-1
TGTGCCAGCAGCTTAGCGCCGACAGGGAGCACTGAAGCTTTCTTT
CASSLAPTGSTEAFF
>12|-|TRBD1|TRBV12-3/TRBV12-4|TRBJ2-3
TGTGCCAGCAGTAGCACAGGGGAGAGGCAGTATTTT
CASSSTGERQYF
>15|-|-|TRBV5-1|TRBJ2-2
TGCGCCAGCAGACGTGACTGGGGGAACACCGGGGAGCTGTTTTTT
CASRRDWGNTGELFF
>15|once|-|TRBV5-1|TRBJ1-1
TGCGCCAGCAGCTTCGGGGTTCCTCTGAACACTGAAGCTTTCTTT
CASSFGVPLNTEAFF
>15|-|-|TRBV5-1|TRBJ1-3
TGCGCCAGCAGCTACTCCCAGAGCTCTGGAAACACCATATATTTT
CASSYSQSSGNTIYF
>14|-|TRBD1|TRBV7-9|TRBJ2-3
TGTGCCAGCAGACCCGGGACAGGCACAGATACGCAGTATTTT
CASRPGTGTDTQYF
>18|-|-|TRBV4-2|TRBJ1-2
TGTGCCAGCAGCCAAGATCTGGGTGCCCCAGGGGAGATCTATGGCTACACCTTC
CASSQDLGAPGEIYGYTF
>17|-|-|TRBV7-8|TRBJ1-5
TGTGCCAGCAGCTTAGGGGCCCGGGGCGGGGGCAATCAGCCCCAGCATTTT
CASSLGARGGGNQPQHF
>15|-|-|TRBV6-5|TRBJ2-5
TGTGCCAGCAAATGGGGTGGACAGAACCAAGAGACCCAGTACTTC
CASKWGGQNQETQYF
>15|-|-|TRBV7-6|TRBJ2-6
TGTGCCAGCAGCTATGTGGGCTCTGGGGCCAACGTCCTGACTTTC
CASSYVGSGANVLTF
>16|-|TRBD1|TRBV18|TRBJ1-1
TGTGCCAGCTCCCCTCGGACAGGGCTCATCAACACTGAAGCTTTCTTT
CASSPRTGLINTEAFF
>16|-|-|TRBV15|TRBJ2-2
TGTGCCACCAGCAGAGATCGTCACCCGAACACCGGGGAGCTGTTTTTT
CATSRDRHPNTGELFF
>15|few|-|TRBV24-1|TRBJ2-5
TGTGCCACCAGTGATCCCTCGTTCAGGCAAGAGACCCAGTACTTC
CATSDPSFRQETQYF
>14|-|TRBD1|TRBV4-2|TRBJ1-1
TGTGCCAGCAGCCCGAGACAGGGAATAACTGAAGCTTTCTTT
CASSPRQGITEAFF
>14|-|-|TRBV14|TRBJ1-5
TGTGCCAGCAGCCAGGGATTCAATCAGGGGCCCCAGCATTTT
CASSQGFNQGPQHF
>15|-|-|TRBV27|TRBJ2-6
TGTGCCAGCAGTTCTAGGGGTTCTGGGGCCAACGTCCTGACTTTC
CASSSRGSGANVLTF
>17|-|TRBD1|TRBV23-1|TRBJ1-3
TGCGCCAGCAGTCAATCGAAACCTGGACAGGGAGGAAACACCATATATTTT
CASSQSKPGQGGNTIYF
>15|-|-|TRBV4-3|TRBJ1-6
TGCGCCAGCAGCCAAGTTCCAGGGGATCGGACACCCCTCCACTTT
CASSQVPGDRTPLHF
>15|-|TRBD1|TRBV5-1|TRBJ2-2
TGCGCCAGCAGCTTATTTACAGGGGGAGGCGGGGAGCTGTTTTTT
CASSLFTGGGGELFF
>16|-|-|TRBV18|TRBJ1-4
TGTGCCAGCTCACCGACCCGGACCCCAACTAATGAAAAACTGTTTTTT
CASSPTRTPTNEKLFF
>15|-|-|TRBV7-6|TRBJ2-3
TGTGCCAGCAGCCCCTCCGGGCCACCTAGGGGTACGCAGTATTTT
CASSPSGPPRGTQYF
>13|-|-|TRBV25-1|TRBJ1-2
TGTGCCAGCAGTGAATCGGAGTTCCGGGGCTACACCTTC
CASSESEFRGYTF
>11|-|TRBD1|TRBV20-1|TRBJ1-1
TGCAGTGCCCTGGACAGGCTGAGTACTTTCTTT
CSALDRLSTFF